What follows are 7 T cell receptor beta chains derived from one specimen sequenced in a study of blood T cell repertoires in COVID-19. TCRdb's copy holds only in-frame clones and misses some; the assay was immunoSEQ multiplex PCR. Of roughly 480,000 clones listed, roughly 87% were seen once; the top ten hold 0.75% to 0.9%. The sample consisted of peripheral blood. These receptors all stem from a man aged 18 to 29 with COVID-19, enrolled during active disease.

J is TRBJ2-1 and V is TRBV3-1 (or the pseudogene TRBV3-2), with a weak D call TRBD2 (5 bases). V was pared by 2 bases and J by 2 bases, with 16 bases between. CDR3 length: 17 residues. Germline V gene sequence: CDR1 LGHDT, CDR2 YNNKEL (reference sequence). The CDR3 DNA reads as TGTGCCAGCAGCCAATTCCAAAAAGAGGGAACCTACAATGAGCAGTTCTTC. The encoded protein is CASSQFQKEGTYNEQFF.

This clone was counted a few times. A read error may account for a junction end that differs from germline. This chain uses TRBV3-1 (or the pseudogene TRBV3-2) with TRBJ2-4, with TRBD2 matching 10 bases. The germline gives CDR1 LGHDT, CDR2 YNNKEL (reference sequence). This CDR3 contains 19 residues. CDR3 sequence: CASSQEAPQRGGLGNIQYF. The DNA for the CDR3 is TGTGCCAGCAGTCAAGAGGCCCCCCAGCGGGGGGGCCTCGGGAACATTCAGTACTTC.

The chain employs TRBV18 and TRBJ2-3; D perhaps matches TRBD2 (6 bases). CDR3 length: 11 residues. V lost 6 bases, J lost 14 bases, and 15 bases lay in between. From germline, CDR1 is KGHSH and CDR2 LQKENI. The CDR3 DNA sequence: TGTGCCAGCTCCCCCCGAGGGAGGTGGTATTTT. Its translation: CASSPRGRWYF.

The chain combines TRBV19 with TRBJ1-2; 10 bases agree with TRBD1. CDR3 length: 17 residues. Germline CDR1 LNHDA, CDR2 SQIVND (reference sequence). The V gene end was trimmed by 2 bases and the J gene end by 3 bases; junction bases not matched to a gene: 9. The CDR3 reads CASSILTTGGLDYGYTF. CDR3 coding DNA: TGTGCCAGTAGTATACTGACGACAGGGGGCTTGGACTATGGCTACACCTTC.

The chain uses TRBV5-8 and TRBJ1-3; 7 bases map to TRBD1. From germline, CDR1 is SGHTS and CDR2 YDEGEE. This CDR3 is 16 amino acids long. V dropped 7 bases and J dropped 8; count of bases not matched to a gene: 18. DNA of the CDR3: TGTGCCAGCTTACAGGGGCGAGTTTTCTCGGGAGACACCATATATTTT. The encoded protein is CASLQGRVFSGDTIYF.

With respect to this clone: Other nucleotide sequences in the sample specify the same CDR3. The CDR3 DNA follows: TGCGCCAGCAGCCTAGGACAGACTAATGAAAAACTGTTTTTT. Protein sequence: CASSLGQTNEKLFF. The chain combines TRBV4-1 with TRBJ1-4; the D gene is possibly TRBD1 (6 bases). Germline V gives CDR1 MGHRA, CDR2 YSYEKL. V was clipped by 4 bases and J by 2 bases, with 8 bases between them. This CDR3 comprises 14 residues.

About this clone: Other nucleotide sequences in the sample specify the same CDR3. The rearrangement joins TRBV30 to TRBJ1-2, with D unresolved. V lost 0 bases to trimming and J lost 4 bases, with 6 bases between them. CDR3 size: 12 residues. The V gene's germline CDR1 is GTSNPN and CDR2 SVGIG (reference sequence). CDR3 protein: CAWSVSGYGYTF. DNA of the CDR3: TGTGCCTGGAGTGTGAGTGGCTATGGCTACACCTTC. Full variable domain (missing parts from reference TRBV30 and TRBJ1-2): SQTIHQWPATLVQPVGSPLSLECTVEGTSNPNLYWYRQAAGRGLQLLFYSVGIGQISSEVPQNLSASRPQDRQFILSSKKLLLSDSGFYLCAWSVSGYGYTFGSGTRLTVV.